The 17 T cell receptor beta chains below were found in one sample sequenced in a study of human T cells and chemical hapten exposure. The time point here: patch test 1, 2 weeks after DPC sensitization. Regarding treatment: therapeutic diphenylcyclopropenone sensitization with weekly scalp DPC. TCRdb independently ran MiXCR on the RACE reads; one entry per CDR3 protein. Among 380,000 or so distinct CDR3 sequences listed, 4% to 5.5% were seen once. The sequences come from whole blood, collected in connection with sensitization to the hapten diphenylcyclopropenone (DPC). The receptors originated from a woman in her 50s with alopecia areata. Some clones in this sample may be carry-over from other donors' samples.

This clonotype was seen only a few times. The chain is built from TRBV14 and TRBJ2-7, with D tentatively TRBD1 (5 bases). There are 15 residues in the CDR3. Deletions cut 3 bases from V and 0 bases from J, with 12 bases between. The germline V gene encodes CDR1 SGHDN and CDR2 FVKESK. In DNA form, the CDR3 reads TGTGCCAGCAGCCACGTACAGGCTAACTCCTACGAGCAGTACTTC. Encoded protein: CASSHVQANSYEQYF.

This clonotype was observed many times. The rearrangement joins TRBV5-1 to TRBJ2-7, with 9 bases fitting TRBD1. The V gene's germline CDR1 is SGHRS and CDR2 YFSETQ. The J segment lost 0 bases and the V segment lost 3 bases, leaving 7 bases of the junction unmatched. CDR3 length: 16 residues. The CDR3 region is CASSSWGQGSSYEQYF. CDR3 in DNA: TGCGCCAGCAGCTCCTGGGGACAGGGCAGCTCCTACGAGCAGTACTTC.

Ten or more counts support this clonotype. This chain links TRBV3-1 with TRBJ1-2; D is uncertain. The CDR3 is made up of 12 amino acids. V was clipped by 1 base and J by 7 bases, with 7 bases between them. Looked up from germline, CDR1 is LGHDT and CDR2 is YNNKEL (reference sequence). The chain's CDR3 is CASSQVGSGYTF. In DNA form, the CDR3 reads TGTGCCAGCAGCCAAGTAGGGAGTGGCTACACCTTC. Based on the CDR3 plus reference TRBV3-1 and TRBJ1-2, the full variable domain is DTAVSQTPKYLVTQMGNDKSIKCEQNLGHDTMYWYKQDSKKFLKIMFSYNNKELIINETVPNRFSPKSPDKAHLNLHINSLELGDSAVYFCASSQVGSGYTFGSGTRLTVV.

The table lists this clonotype with many counts. This chain uses TRBV5-6 with TRBJ1-3; weak D call: TRBD1 (6 bases). V dropped 2 bases and J dropped 0 bases, with 9 bases sitting between them. The CDR3 contains 15 residues. Germline V gene sequence: CDR1 SGHDT, CDR2 YYEEEE. In nucleotides, the CDR3 is TGTGCCAGCAGCTTCGGCAGGGGCTCTGGAAACACCATATATTTT. Its translation is CASSFGRGSGNTIYF.

This clonotype came up many times. The chain joins TRBV6-5 to TRBJ1-1, with D unresolved. Trimming left V 2 bases short and J 0 bases short, with 7 bases between. The CDR3 loop spans 14 amino acids. CDR1 is MNHEY, CDR2 SVGAGI, per germline. The CDR3 reads CASSYGSVNTEAFF. The DNA for the CDR3 is TGTGCCAGCAGTTACGGCAGCGTGAACACTGAAGCTTTCTTT.

There are many counts of this clonotype. The chain carries TRBV27 and TRBJ1-6, with TRBD1 matching 8 bases. The V gene end was trimmed by 5 bases and the J gene end by 8 bases; junction bases not matched to a gene: 8. Germline CDR1 is MNHEY and CDR2 is SMNVEV (reference sequence). CDR3 length: 15 amino acids. CDR3 nucleotides: TGTGCCAGCAGTCCCCGGACAGGGCGGGATTCACCCCTCCACTTT. This encodes CASSPRTGRDSPLHF.

This clonotype appeared many times. The rearrangement uses TRBV9 and TRBJ2-3; D is undetermined. Germline assignment: CDR1 SGDLS and CDR2 YYNGEE. The CDR3 has 14 residues. Trimming left V 0 bases short and J 0 bases short, with 5 bases between. CDR3 bases: TGTGCCAGCAGCGTAGTGGGCAGCACAGATACGCAGTATTTT. Amino acids: CASSVVGSTDTQYF.

The sample holds a few counts of this clonotype. Just one base apart from a much larger clone, this may be a read error. The V gene is TRBV29-1, the J gene TRBJ2-7; TRBD2 aligns across 7 bases. The CDR3 extends over 14 amino acids. Trimming cost V 1 base and J 7 bases; bases outside gene matches: 10. Germline CDR1 is SQVTM and CDR2 is ANQGSEA. CDR3 loop: CSVEVKRGEEEQYF. The CDR3, as DNA: TGCAGCGTTGAAGTGAAACGGGGGGAGGAAGAGCAGTACTTC.

In this sample, this clonotype turned up many times. J is TRBJ2-1 and V is TRBV18; 8 nucleotides align to TRBD1. CDR3 size: 15 residues. V was pared by 2 bases and J by 8 bases, with 8 bases of the junction left unmatched. From germline, CDR1 is KGHSH and CDR2 LQKENI. The CDR3 reads CASSPGQGSGDEQFF. Here the CDR3 DNA reads TGTGCCAGCTCACCAGGACAGGGTAGTGGCGATGAGCAGTTCTTC. Combining the CDR3 with reference TRBV18 and TRBJ2-1 gives the whole variable domain NAGVMQNPRHLVRRRGQEARLRCSPMKGHSHVYWYRQLPEEGLKFMVYLQKENIIDESGMPKERFSAEFPKEGPSILRIQQVVRGDSAAYFCASSPGQGSGDEQFFGPGTRLTVL.

This clonotype came up many times. This chain connects TRBV12-3 or TRBV12-4 to TRBJ1-4; no firm D call. V was shortened by 2 bases and J by 3 bases, with 7 bases between the two germline ends. The CDR3 spans 14 residues. The CDR3, as DNA: TGTGCCAGCAGTTTAATGAGGGCTAATGAAAAACTGTTTTTT. It specifies CASSLMRANEKLFF.

This clonotype was counted many times. This chain uses TRBV29-1 with TRBJ1-2; weak D call: TRBD1 (6 bases). V was pared by 8 bases and J by 4 bases, with 14 bases between. The CDR3 totals 12 residues. CDR1 and CDR2 from the germline V gene are SQVTM and ANQGSEA. CDR3 in amino acids: CSSWGGSYGYTF. CDR3 nucleotide sequence: TGCAGCTCATGGGGGGGCTCCTATGGCTACACCTTC.

This clonotype has only a few counts. This chain uses TRBV5-1 with TRBJ2-6; D is undetermined. V dropped 1 base and J dropped 4 bases, with 9 bases sitting between them. The CDR3 covers 15 residues. Germline CDR1 is SGHRS and CDR2 is YFSETQ. CDR3: CASSLRAWGANVLTF. In DNA, the CDR3 is TGCGCCAGCAGCTTGCGAGCGTGGGGGGCCAACGTCCTGACTTTC.

The CDR3 sequence: CASSQEALVGYNEQFF. CDR3 nucleotides: TGTGCCAGCAGCCAAGAAGCACTAGTGGGCTACAATGAGCAGTTCTTC. The chain is built from TRBV4-2 and TRBJ2-1; D is perhaps TRBD2 (5 bases). The CDR3 has 16 residues. Trimming took off 0 bases at V and 3 bases at J, with 12 bases between the two ends. From germline, CDR1 is LGHNA and CDR2 YNFKEQ.

The chain employs TRBV6-2 or TRBV6-3 and TRBJ1-5, with a weak D call TRBD1 (6 bases). V was pared by 5 bases and J by 4 bases, with 21 bases between. The V gene's germline CDR1 is MNHEY and CDR2 SVGEGT. The CDR3 length is 17 residues. CDR3 protein: CASSQLPQGLGNQPQHF. The DNA for the CDR3 is TGTGCCAGCAGTCAACTCCCTCAGGGGTTAGGAAATCAGCCCCAGCATTTT.

This clonotype has at least ten counts. The chain recombines TRBV9 with TRBJ2-1, with 7 bases that match TRBD2. The CDR3 consists of 16 residues. After removal of 0 bases from V and 1 base from J, the junction contained 4 bases not matched to a gene. The germline V gene encodes CDR1 SGDLS and CDR2 YYNGEE. CDR3 coding DNA: TGTGCCAGCAGCGTAGCGGGGGGAGTTTCCTACAATGAGCAGTTCTTC. Translating it yields CASSVAGGVSYNEQFF.

V gene TRBV5-1 combines with J gene TRBJ2-1; 8 bases match TRBD2. CDR3 length: 16 residues. V gave up 0 bases and J gave up 7 bases; unmatched junction bases: 9. Germline CDR1 and CDR2: SGHRS and YFSETQ. The CDR3 DNA follows: TGCGCCAGCAGCTTGGGTGGCAGCGGGGGCCAAAATGAGCAGTTCTTC. Protein sequence: CASSLGGSGGQNEQFF.

This sequence joins TRBV5-4 and TRBJ2-1; the D is unclear. This CDR3 contains 15 residues. V was cut by 4 bases and J by 5 bases, with 16 bases left in between. Germline V gene lookup returns CDR1 SGHNT and CDR2 YYREEE (reference sequence). CDR3 in DNA: TGTGCCAGCAGCGTACGGAGACACGGAGACAATGAGCAGTTCTTC. Translated, it gives CASSVRRHGDNEQFF. The full variable domain, in which reference TRBV5-4 and TRBJ2-1 provide the parts outside the CDR3, is ETGVTQSPTHLIKTRGQQVTLRCSSQSGHNTVSWYQQALGQGPQFIFQYYREEENGRGNFPPRFSGLQFPNYSSELNVNALELDDSALYLCASSVRRHGDNEQFFGPGTRLTVL.